This T cell receptor (beta chain) came from a study of Graves' ophthalmopathy and Graves' hyperthyroidism. RNA transcripts served as template for amplifying TCR beta CDR3 sequences. HTBI primers primed a first-round RT-PCR, and a second-round multiplex PCR followed. TCRdb re-derived calls from the multiplex PCR reads in MiXCR, one entry per CDR3 protein. The table records roughly 400,000 distinct CDR3 sequences, just over 15% of them present only once. Points on this clonotype: This clone may be a read error of a much larger clone one base away.

The clonotype was recovered from a woman in her late teens or twenties with stable Graves' hyperthyroidism. Sequencing used peripheral blood.

The CDR3 region has the DNA TGTGCCATCAGTGAGTCAGGCAGGGATACTGAAGCTTGCTTT. It translates to CAISESGRDTEACF. This chain connects TRBV10-3 to TRBJ1-1, with D possibly matching TRBD1 (5 bases). The CDR3 is 14 amino acids. Germline V lookup: CDR1 ENHRY, CDR2 SYGVKD.